The 18 T cell receptor beta chains reported below all come from one sample, sequenced in a study of cytomegalovirus exposure and HLA in healthy donors. PCR primers comprised 60 Vbeta and 13 Jbeta primers. Some clones are missing from TCRdb's copy, which holds only in-frame ones; the method was immunoSEQ multiplex PCR. The sample yields some 70,000 clones, 55% to 75% seen once. Sequencing was carried out using PBMCs. The receptors derive from a woman aged 25-40 years in good health and CMV-seronegative.

For the CDR3, the DNA is TGTGCCAGCAGCTTGTGGGCCCCACACCCCTACGAGCAGTACTTC. Protein: CASSLWAPHPYEQYF. The rearrangement joins TRBV7-9 to TRBJ2-7; D remains unclear. CDR3 length equals 15 residues. Between the trimmed V and J ends, which lost 3 bases and 2 bases, there was a span of 14 bases. CDR1 is SEHNR, CDR2 FQNEAQ, per germline (reference sequence).

The J gene is TRBJ2-1, the V gene TRBV7-3; TRBD1 is a possible D gene (6 bases). The CDR3 runs 15 residues. CDR1 is SGHTA and CDR2 is FQGTGA in the germline V gene. Trimming stripped 2 bases from V and 7 bases from J, with 15 bases between. The CDR3 DNA follows: TGTGCCAGCAGCTTACAGACAGGAACGGAAAATGAGCAGTTCTTC. It codes for CASSLQTGTENEQFF.

The chain joins TRBV6-1 to TRBJ2-5; TRBD1 matches 8 bases. The germline V gene encodes CDR1 MNHNS and CDR2 SASEGT. J lost 2 bases, V lost 2 bases, and 7 bases had no gene match. The CDR3 contains 16 residues. For the CDR3, the DNA is TGTGCCAGCAGTGAATATTTCGGGACAGGTCAAGAGACCCAGTACTTC. Translation gives CASSEYFGTGQETQYF.

This chain uses TRBV5-4 with TRBJ2-5, with 10 bases lining up with TRBD2. V lost 0 bases and J lost 1; bases outside the gene matches: 6. In germline, CDR1 is SGHNT, CDR2 YYREEE (reference sequence). The CDR3 contains 17 residues. CDR3 loop: CASSLAKLAGTQETQYF. The CDR3, as DNA: TGTGCCAGCAGCTTGGCCAAACTAGCGGGGACCCAAGAGACCCAGTACTTC.

The rearrangement uses TRBV27 and TRBJ2-1; TRBD1 might be the D (5 bases). V lost 2 bases and J lost 5, with 13 bases in between. The CDR3 totals 15 residues. Germline V CDR1 and CDR2: MNHEY, SMNVEV (reference sequence). The CDR3 here is CASSLGWGGDNEQFF. CDR3 nucleotide sequence: TGTGCCAGCAGTTTAGGTTGGGGCGGAGACAATGAGCAGTTCTTC.

This clone turned up a few times. The chain joins TRBV18 to TRBJ1-4, with 9 bases that match TRBD1. Germline V CDR1 and CDR2: KGHSH, LQKENI. The CDR3 consists of 16 residues. V shed 4 bases, J shed 5 bases, and the junction held 8 bases outside the gene matches. The CDR3 loop reads CASSRPGGTGNEKLFF. The CDR3, as DNA: TGTGCCAGCTCACGGCCCGGCGGGACAGGGAATGAAAAACTGTTTTTT. Filled out from reference TRBV18 and TRBJ1-4, the complete variable domain reads NAGVMQNPRHLVRRRGQEARLRCSPMKGHSHVYWYRQLPEEGLKFMVYLQKENIIDESGMPKERFSAEFPKEGPSILRIQQVVRGDSAAYFCASSRPGGTGNEKLFFGSGTQLSVL.

The chain is built from TRBV7-2 and TRBJ2-4, with TRBD1 matching over 11 bases. Germline values: CDR1 SGHTA, CDR2 FQGNSA. J lost 1 base, V lost 5 bases, and 7 bases had no gene match. CDR3 length: 17 amino acids. The CDR3 bases are TGTGCCAGCAGCCTAAGACGGGACAGGGGGGCCAAAAACATTCAGTACTTC. This translates into CASSLRRDRGAKNIQYF. Full variable domain (outside the CDR3, taken from reference TRBV7-2 and TRBJ2-4): GAGVSQSPSNKVTEKGKDVELRCDPISGHTALYWYRQSLGQGLEFLIYFQGNSAPDKSGLPSDRFSAERTGGSVSTLTIQRTQQEDSAVYLCASSLRRDRGAKNIQYFGAGTRLSVL.

V gene TRBV30 combines with J gene TRBJ1-2; D uncertain. The CDR3 is 12 residues long. The V and J ends lost 5 bases and 3 bases respectively, with 10 bases between them. Per the germline V gene, CDR1 is GTSNPN and CDR2 is SVGIG (reference sequence). CDR3 sequence: CAWEGGDYGYTF. The CDR3, as DNA: TGTGCCTGGGAGGGTGGCGACTATGGCTACACCTTC.

This chain connects TRBV15 to TRBJ2-3; D perhaps matches TRBD1 (6 bases). V was cut by 0 bases and J by 5 bases, with 15 bases left in between. Germline lookup yields CDR1 LNHNV and CDR2 YYDKDF (reference sequence). The CDR3 consists of 16 residues. For the CDR3, the DNA is TGTGCCACCAGCAGAGACGAGACAGGAGACCAAGATACGCAGTATTTT. Encoded protein: CATSRDETGDQDTQYF.

V gene TRBV7-6 combines with J gene TRBJ1-4, with D tentatively TRBD1 (5 bases). The germline CDR1 and CDR2 sequences are SGHVS and FNYEAQ. The CDR3 has 16 amino acids. V lost 5 bases and J lost 0, with 13 bases in between. The CDR3 DNA reads TGTGCCAGCAGCAGCGGGACTCTCGCAACTAATGAAAAACTGTTTTTT. Translating it yields CASSSGTLATNEKLFF.

The V and J genes are TRBV28 and TRBJ1-3; perhaps TRBD1 as D (5 bases). With 6 bases removed from V and 6 bases from J, the gap between germline ends came to 15 bases. The CDR3 has 14 amino acids. The V gene's germline CDR1 is MDHEN and CDR2 SYDVKM. As DNA, the CDR3 is TGTGCCAGCAGGCCTCAGGGTACGGTAAACACCATATATTTT. Translating it yields CASRPQGTVNTIYF.

V usage is TRBV29-1 and J usage is TRBJ2-7; 7 bases match TRBD1. Germline V gives CDR1 SQVTM, CDR2 ANQGSEA. Trimming cost V 4 bases and J 2 bases; bases outside gene matches: 5. The CDR3 is 13 residues long. The DNA for the CDR3 is TGCAGCGTTGTCGGGACAGTCACCTACGAGCAGTACTTC. It specifies CSVVGTVTYEQYF.

V usage is TRBV4-3 and J usage is TRBJ1-2; perhaps TRBD1 as D (6 bases). Per the germline V gene, CDR1 is LGHNA and CDR2 is YSLEER. The CDR3 length is 18 residues. The V gene lost 0 bases and the J gene lost 0 bases, with 17 bases spanning the gap. This CDR3 is CASSQDRGGQISNYGYTF. The CDR3 bases are TGCGCCAGCAGCCAAGATCGGGGGGGACAAATTTCTAACTATGGCTACACCTTC.

The chain uses TRBV19 and TRBJ1-5, with D perhaps matching TRBD1 (5 bases). Trimming stripped 5 bases from V and 0 bases from J, with 11 bases between. Germline assignment: CDR1 LNHDA and CDR2 SQIVND (reference sequence). This CDR3 has 15 amino acids. CDR3 protein: CASSSGDYSNQPQHF. CDR3 in DNA: TGTGCCAGTAGTTCGGGGGATTATAGCAATCAGCCCCAGCATTTT.

The genes are TRBV5-1 and TRBJ2-1; 7 bases match TRBD2. Trimming removed 1 base from V and 0 bases from J; junction bases left unmatched: 4. The CDR3 loop spans 16 amino acids. CDR1 and CDR2 (germline): SGHRS, YFSETQ. The DNA of the CDR3 is TGCGCCAGCAGCTTGTATGGGGGGGGCTCCTACAATGAGCAGTTCTTC. It yields the protein CASSLYGGGSYNEQFF. The full variable domain, its missing parts supplied by reference TRBV5-1 and TRBJ2-1, is KAGVTQTPRYLIKTRGQQVTLSCSPISGHRSVSWYQQTPGQGLQFLFEYFSETQRNKGNFPGRFSGRQFSNSRSEMNVSTLELGDSALYLCASSLYGGGSYNEQFFGPGTRLTVL.

This clone was picked up one time. The CDR3 protein is CASSPSFGNQPQHF. CDR3 DNA: TGTGCCAGCTCACCTTCCTTCGGCAATCAGCCCCAGCATTTT. This rearrangement joins TRBV18 to TRBJ1-5; D gene unclear. Per the germline V gene, CDR1 is KGHSH and CDR2 is LQKENI. Trimming left V 3 bases short and J 2 bases short, with 8 bases between. The CDR3 totals 14 residues.

This clone was observed a few times. The chain links TRBV19 to TRBJ1-2, with D tentatively TRBD1 (5 bases). Trimming stripped 1 base from V and 4 bases from J, with 16 bases between. The CDR3 runs to 16 residues. The germline V gene has CDR1 LNHDA and CDR2 SQIVND (reference sequence). The CDR3 loop reads CASSIGPFWGAYGYTF. CDR3 nucleotide sequence: TGTGCCAGTAGTATAGGGCCATTTTGGGGCGCCTATGGCTACACCTTC.

The chain employs TRBV7-2 and TRBJ2-5; TRBD1 matches 11 bases. The CDR3 sequence is 13 residues long. V shed 4 bases, J shed 5 bases, and the junction held 0 bases outside the gene matches. The germline CDR1 and CDR2 sequences are SGHTA and FQGNSA. The CDR3 region is CASSWDRGETQYF. In DNA form, the CDR3 reads TGTGCCAGCAGCTGGGACAGGGGGGAGACCCAGTACTTC.